This entry lists 19 T cell receptor beta chains sequenced from one sample in a study of blood T cell repertoires in COVID-19. Clones were read by immunoSEQ multiplex PCR, and TCRdb kept only the in-frame ones, dropping some. The data hold some 29,000 clones, with about nine tenths observed a single time. Sample: peripheral blood. These receptors all come from a human donor in a cohort sampled during active COVID-19.

This chain uses TRBV20-1 with TRBJ2-5; perhaps TRBD2 as D (5 bases). Germline lookup yields CDR1 DFQATT and CDR2 SNEGSKA (reference sequence). The CDR3 extends over 10 amino acids. The DNA for the CDR3 is TGCAGCGGGGAAAGGGAGACCCAGTACTTC. Translation: CSGERETQYF.

The rearrangement links TRBV9 to TRBJ1-6, with 7 bases that match TRBD1. V lost 5 bases to trimming and J lost 9 bases; unmatched junction nucleotides: 11. This CDR3 is 15 amino acids long. Germline V lookup: CDR1 SGDLS, CDR2 YYNGEE. The CDR3 bases are TGTGCCAGCAGTCCCACAGGGGTAACGGGTTCACCCCTCCACTTT. Amino acid sequence: CASSPTGVTGSPLHF.

V is TRBV9 and J is TRBJ2-1; TRBD2 is a possible D gene (6 bases). V was pared by 0 bases and J by 5 bases, with 12 bases between. There are 15 residues in the CDR3. Germline V CDR1 and CDR2: SGDLS, YYNGEE. The chain's CDR3 is CASSVGLASDNEQFF. The CDR3 DNA sequence: TGTGCCAGCAGCGTAGGGCTAGCGTCGGACAATGAGCAGTTCTTC.

The count of this clone is one. The chain combines TRBV12-3 or TRBV12-4 with TRBJ1-1, with D possibly TRBD1 on 5 matching bases. This CDR3 spans 10 amino acids. V lost 3 bases and J 11 bases, leaving 7 bases between the germline ends. The CDR3 reads CASSLGPAFF. CDR3 in DNA: TGTGCCAGCAGTTTGGGGCCGGCTTTCTTT.

The chain couples TRBV29-1 to TRBJ2-7, with 10 positions matching TRBD1. Germline CDR1 and CDR2: SQVTM and ANQGSEA. This CDR3 contains 13 residues. The V segment lost 4 bases and the J segment 2 bases; nucleotides outside the gene matches: 2. CDR3 in amino acids: CSVGTGGPYEQYF. The DNA for the CDR3 is TGCAGCGTTGGGACAGGGGGTCCCTACGAGCAGTACTTC.

The chain recombines TRBV7-9 with TRBJ1-1, with unresolved D. The CDR3 has 12 residues. CDR1 and CDR2 from the germline V gene are SEHNR and FQNEAQ (reference sequence). V was clipped by 5 bases and J by 5 bases, with 9 bases between them. CDR3 nucleotides: TGTGCCAGCAGCCCACGGGGTACTGAAGCTTTCTTT. Its protein is CASSPRGTEAFF.

The chain has TRBV13 and TRBJ1-1; D is uncertain. V was clipped by 6 bases and J by 5 bases, with 16 bases between them. This CDR3 spans 14 amino acids. Germline V gene sequence: CDR1 PRHDT, CDR2 FYEKMQ (reference sequence). The CDR3 nucleotides are TGTGCCAGCAGACCCGATGAGGCCGAGACTGAAGCTTTCTTT. Its translation is CASRPDEAETEAFF. The variable domain in full, with the rest retrieved from reference TRBV13 and TRBJ1-1, is AAGVIQSPRHLIKEKRETATLKCYPIPRHDTVYWYQQGPGQDPQFLISFYEKMQSDKGSIPDRFSAQQFSDYHSELNMSSLELGDSALYFCASRPDEAETEAFFGQGTRLTVV.

The V and J genes are TRBV10-3 and TRBJ1-2; a weak D match, TRBD1 (6 bases). Looked up from germline, CDR1 is ENHRY and CDR2 is SYGVKD. V gave up 3 bases and J gave up 3 bases, with 14 bases separating them. The CDR3 sequence is 15 residues long. CDR3 residues: CAISDSAGHYYGYTF. The CDR3 DNA sequence: TGTGCCATCAGTGACTCAGCGGGACACTACTATGGCTACACCTTC.

The V and J genes are TRBV7-9 and TRBJ1-5, with unresolved D. The V gene's germline CDR1 is SEHNR and CDR2 FQNEAQ (reference sequence). V lost 1 base, J lost 4 bases, and 5 bases lay in between. CDR3 length equals 13 residues. The CDR3 loop is CASSLDQNQPQHF. Written as DNA, the CDR3 is TGTGCCAGCAGCTTAGATCAGAATCAGCCCCAGCATTTT.

The rearrangement uses TRBV15 and TRBJ2-5; 13 positions agree with TRBD2. With 7 bases clipped from V and 0 bases from J, the junction kept 8 bases outside the gene matches. The CDR3 loop spans 17 amino acids. Germline lookup yields CDR1 LNHNV and CDR2 YYDKDF (reference sequence). The CDR3 DNA is TGTGCCACCACCCCGGGACTAGCGGGGAAGGACCAAGAGACCCAGTACTTC. Protein: CATTPGLAGKDQETQYF.

The chain is built from TRBV25-1 and TRBJ2-3; 7 nucleotides line up with TRBD1. The CDR3 extends over 16 amino acids. J gave up 2 bases and V 4 bases, and 9 bases lay outside the gene matches. Germline V gives CDR1 MGHDK, CDR2 SYGVNS. CDR3 residues: CASSGRIGQATDTQYF. The CDR3 DNA reads as TGTGCCAGCAGTGGACGGATAGGACAGGCCACAGATACGCAGTATTTT.

The J gene is TRBJ1-1, the V gene TRBV5-4; TRBD1 matches 11 bases. Germline V gene sequence: CDR1 SGHNT, CDR2 YYREEE (reference sequence). The CDR3 has 17 residues. The V gene end was trimmed by 4 bases and the J gene end by 4 bases; junction bases not matched to a gene: 12. The CDR3 DNA reads as TGTGCCAGCAGCCCCTGGACAGGGGGCTCTGGGGGCACTGAAGCTTTCTTT. It is translated as CASSPWTGGSGGTEAFF.

The gene calls are TRBV5-6 and TRBJ2-3; 8 nucleotides line up with TRBD1. Per the germline V gene, CDR1 is SGHDT and CDR2 is YYEEEE. The CDR3 spans 16 residues. V was clipped by 6 bases and J by 2 bases; unmatched bases: 11. CDR3 in amino acids: CASTLDRGPNTDTQYF. The CDR3 DNA reads TGTGCCAGCACCTTAGACAGGGGCCCGAACACAGATACGCAGTATTTT.

The chain carries TRBV7-3 and TRBJ1-1; tentative D call: TRBD1 (6 bases). CDR1 is SGHTA and CDR2 is FQGTGA in the germline V gene. This CDR3 region has 14 residues. Trimming cost V 1 base and J 2 bases, with 8 bases left between them. The CDR3 is CASSLNRVNTEAFF. The CDR3 bases are TGTGCCAGCAGCTTAAACAGGGTAAACACTGAAGCTTTCTTT.

This chain links TRBV3-1 (or the pseudogene TRBV3-2) with TRBJ1-6; TRBD1 might be the D (6 bases). Germline V gene lookup returns CDR1 LGHDT and CDR2 YNNKEL (reference sequence). With 1 base removed from V and 9 bases from J, the gap between germline ends came to 13 bases. This CDR3 is built from 15 residues. CDR3 sequence (DNA): TGTGCCAGCAGCCAAGGGGCAGGGGTTCGTTCACCCCTCCACTTT. It translates to CASSQGAGVRSPLHF.

V is TRBV28 and J is TRBJ1-6, with D possibly matching TRBD1 (5 bases). The CDR3 contains 15 residues. Deletions cut 5 bases from V and 3 bases from J, with 11 bases between. From germline, CDR1 is MDHEN and CDR2 SYDVKM. The CDR3 nucleotides read TGTGCCAGCAGTGGAGGGGATCGCTATAATTCACCCCTCCACTTT. Encoded protein: CASSGGDRYNSPLHF.

In its sample, this clone was seen a few times. The rearrangement joins TRBV2 to TRBJ2-7, with D maybe TRBD2 (6 bases). The germline V gene encodes CDR1 SNHLY and CDR2 FYNNEI. V was trimmed by 6 bases and J by 1 base, leaving 7 bases between them. The CDR3 runs to 12 residues. The CDR3 spells CASRRESYEQYF. Here the CDR3 DNA reads TGTGCCAGCAGGCGGGAATCCTACGAGCAGTACTTC.

The rearrangement links TRBV18 to TRBJ2-7, with TRBD2 matching 9 bases. V lost 5 bases and J lost 1; bases outside the gene matches: 6. Germline V gives CDR1 KGHSH, CDR2 LQKENI. CDR3 length: 15 amino acids. The CDR3 loop is CASSSAAGGSYEQYF. The CDR3 DNA follows: TGTGCCAGCTCAAGCGCTGCGGGGGGGTCCTACGAGCAGTACTTC.

This clone showed up just a few times. V is TRBV23-1 and J is TRBJ1-5; TRBD1 is a possible D gene (6 bases). TRBV23-1 is flagged as an ORF with uncertain function. CDR3 length equals 15 residues. Trimming removed 6 bases from V and 4 bases from J, with 16 bases in between. As DNA, the CDR3 is TGCGCCAGCAGACTAGCGGGGGCGCAAAATCAGCCCCAGCATTTT. It encodes CASRLAGAQNQPQHF.